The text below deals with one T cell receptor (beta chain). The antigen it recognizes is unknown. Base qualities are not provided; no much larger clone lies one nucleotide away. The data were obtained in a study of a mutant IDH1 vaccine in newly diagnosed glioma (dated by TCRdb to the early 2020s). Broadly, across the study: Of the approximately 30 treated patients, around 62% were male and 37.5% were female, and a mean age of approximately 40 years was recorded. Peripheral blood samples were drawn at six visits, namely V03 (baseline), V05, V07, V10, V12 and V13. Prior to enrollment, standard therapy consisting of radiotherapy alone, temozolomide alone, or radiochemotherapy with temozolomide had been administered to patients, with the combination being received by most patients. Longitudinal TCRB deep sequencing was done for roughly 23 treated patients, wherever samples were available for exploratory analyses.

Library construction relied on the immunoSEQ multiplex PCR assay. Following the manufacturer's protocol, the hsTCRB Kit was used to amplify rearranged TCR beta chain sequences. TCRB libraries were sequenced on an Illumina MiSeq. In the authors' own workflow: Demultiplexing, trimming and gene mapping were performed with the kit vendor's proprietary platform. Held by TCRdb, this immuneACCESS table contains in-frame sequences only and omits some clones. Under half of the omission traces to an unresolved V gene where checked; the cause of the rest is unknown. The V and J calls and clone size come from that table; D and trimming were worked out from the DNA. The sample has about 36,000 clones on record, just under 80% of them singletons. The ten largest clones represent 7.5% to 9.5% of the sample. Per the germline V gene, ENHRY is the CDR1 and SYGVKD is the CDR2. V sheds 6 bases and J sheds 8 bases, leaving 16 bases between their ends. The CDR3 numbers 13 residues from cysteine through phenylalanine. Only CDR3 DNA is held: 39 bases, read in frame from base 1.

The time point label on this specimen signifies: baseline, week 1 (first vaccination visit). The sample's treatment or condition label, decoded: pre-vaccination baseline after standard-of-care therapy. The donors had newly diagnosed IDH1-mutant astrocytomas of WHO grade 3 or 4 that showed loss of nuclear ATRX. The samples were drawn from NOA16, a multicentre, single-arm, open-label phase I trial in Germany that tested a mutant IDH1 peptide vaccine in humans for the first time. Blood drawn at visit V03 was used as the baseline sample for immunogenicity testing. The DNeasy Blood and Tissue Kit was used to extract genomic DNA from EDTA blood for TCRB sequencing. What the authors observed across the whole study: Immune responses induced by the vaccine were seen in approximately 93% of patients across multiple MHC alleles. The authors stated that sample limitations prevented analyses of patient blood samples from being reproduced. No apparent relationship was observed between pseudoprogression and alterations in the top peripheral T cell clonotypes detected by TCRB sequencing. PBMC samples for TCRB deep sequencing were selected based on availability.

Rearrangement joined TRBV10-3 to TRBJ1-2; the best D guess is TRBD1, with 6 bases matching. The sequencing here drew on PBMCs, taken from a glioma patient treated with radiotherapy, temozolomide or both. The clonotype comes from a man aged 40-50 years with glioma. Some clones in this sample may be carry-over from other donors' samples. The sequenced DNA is TGTGCCATCAGCGTGGGGGGCCGGGAAGGCTACACCTTC. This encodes CAISVGGREGYTF.